These 24 T cell receptor beta chains were sequenced from one sample in a study of memory CD4+ T cells and cytomegalovirus serostatus. The sort gate was single viable CD3+CD4+CD8-CD45RO+ cells for memory CD4+ T cells. Only in-frame clones appear in the TCRdb table, and some are missing; sequencing was by immunoSEQ multiplex PCR. The table records 80,000 or so clones, roughly three quarters of them present only once. Sample: memory CD4+ T cells from blood. These receptors originate from an adult in good health and CMV-seropositive.

V is TRBV28 and J is TRBJ1-5, with unresolved D. Per the germline V gene, CDR1 is MDHEN and CDR2 is SYDVKM. This CDR3 has 15 amino acids. The V gene lost 7 bases and the J gene lost 4 bases, with 17 bases spanning the gap. CDR3 in amino acids: CASTSASQGNQPQHF. The CDR3 DNA sequence: TGTGCCAGCACCTCCGCCTCCCAAGGGAATCAGCCCCAGCATTTT.

The V and J genes are TRBV6-6 and TRBJ1-1, with a weak D call TRBD1 (5 bases). The CDR3 totals 13 residues. Germline values: CDR1 MNHNY, CDR2 SVGAGI (reference sequence). Written as DNA, the CDR3 is TGTGCTACGACGTGGGGCAGAAACACTGAAGCTTTCTTT. Translated: CATTWGRNTEAFF.

The chain joins TRBV5-1 to TRBJ2-3, with 7 bases matching TRBD1. J was trimmed by 4 bases and V by 3 bases; bases with no gene match: 8. Germline values: CDR1 SGHRS, CDR2 YFSETQ. The CDR3 length is 15 residues. The CDR3 coding sequence is TGCGCCAGCAGCTCCCGGAGGACAGGATCAGATACGCAGTATTTT. Protein: CASSSRRTGSDTQYF.

The chain recombines TRBV11-2 with TRBJ1-4, with D uncertain. Per germline, CDR1 SGHAT and CDR2 FQNNGV. This CDR3 comprises 15 residues. Trimming pared 1 base from V and 1 base from J, leaving 7 bases between. The CDR3: CASSLVRGTNEKLFF. CDR3 coding DNA: TGTGCCAGCAGCTTAGTTCGGGGAACTAATGAAAAACTGTTTTTT.

V is TRBV7-2 and J is TRBJ1-2; 7 bases are a match to TRBD1. Germline V gives CDR1 SGHTA, CDR2 FQGNSA. CDR3 size: 14 residues. V dropped 5 bases and J dropped 7; count of bases not matched to a gene: 10. The CDR3 DNA is TGTGCCAGCAGCGACTCGACAGGGATCTCTGGCTACACCTTC. This sequence encodes CASSDSTGISGYTF. Full variable domain (rest looked up from reference TRBV7-2 and TRBJ1-2): GAGVSQSPSNKVTEKGKDVELRCDPISGHTALYWYRQSLGQGLEFLIYFQGNSAPDKSGLPSDRFSAERTGGSVSTLTIQRTQQEDSAVYLCASSDSTGISGYTFGSGTRLTVV.

This clone appeared many times. This rearrangement joins TRBV28 to TRBJ1-1, with D uncertain. This CDR3 is built from 13 residues. Trimming removed 5 bases from V and 5 bases from J, with 12 bases in between. Germline values: CDR1 MDHEN, CDR2 SYDVKM. CDR3 sequence: CASSVPDETEAFF. CDR3 DNA sequence: TGTGCCAGCAGTGTTCCAGACGAGACTGAAGCTTTCTTT.

The gene calls are TRBV5-1 and TRBJ2-5, with TRBD1 identical over 7 bases. V was clipped by 3 bases and J by 4 bases; unmatched bases: 9. The CDR3 is 15 amino acids. Germline values: CDR1 SGHRS, CDR2 YFSETQ. CDR3 amino acids: CASSSTLTGSETQYF. CDR3 nucleotides: TGCGCCAGCAGCTCGACACTGACAGGGTCAGAGACCCAGTACTTC.

This clone showed up just a few times. The genes are TRBV7-9 and TRBJ1-2; 8 positions match TRBD1. Trimming at V came to 4 bases and at J to 0 bases, leaving 1 base not matched to a gene. The CDR3 is 14 residues long. The germline CDR1 and CDR2 sequences are SEHNR and FQNEAQ (reference sequence). The CDR3 bases are TGTGCCAGCAGCTCGGACAGGGCTAACTATGGCTACACCTTC. This translates into CASSSDRANYGYTF.

The chain has TRBV18 and TRBJ1-1; 8 nucleotides align to TRBD1. V shed 5 bases and J 5 bases; nucleotides not matched to a gene: 7. CDR1 and CDR2 (germline): KGHSH, LQKENI. The CDR3 extends over 14 amino acids. CDR3 in DNA: TGTGCCAGCTCAGCCCCAGGGGGCGGGACTGAAGCTTTCTTT. Translation gives CASSAPGGGTEAFF.

The chain employs TRBV10-3 and TRBJ1-1; 7 bases are a match to TRBD1. CDR3 size: 17 residues. V was pared by 2 bases and J by 5 bases, with 14 bases of the junction left unmatched. Germline CDR1 and CDR2: ENHRY and SYGVKD. Written as DNA, the CDR3 is TGTGCCATCAGTGAGGACGCCGTGCGACAGGGCGGTACTGAAGCTTTCTTT. Translating gives CAISEDAVRQGGTEAFF.

This clone was recorded once. V is TRBV4-2 and J is TRBJ2-3; 9 nucleotides align to TRBD2. CDR1 and CDR2 from the germline V gene are LGHNA and YNFKEQ. The CDR3 is 16 residues long. The V gene end was trimmed by 3 bases and the J gene end by 2 bases; junction bases not matched to a gene: 6. CDR3 bases: TGTGCCAGCAGCCAGTCCAGCGGGGGGACCACAGATACGCAGTATTTT. Residues: CASSQSSGGTTDTQYF.

This sequence joins TRBV29-1 and TRBJ2-1, with 9 bases matching TRBD2. Germline-derived CDR1 and CDR2 are SQVTM and ANQGSEA. V dropped 1 base and J dropped 9; count of bases not matched to a gene: 13. The CDR3 covers 16 residues. The CDR3 sequence: CSVEGNSGGPNGEQFF. Written as DNA, the CDR3 is TGCAGCGTTGAAGGTAATAGCGGGGGACCAAATGGTGAGCAGTTCTTC.

This rearrangement joins TRBV27 to TRBJ1-2, with D uncertain. Germline CDR1 reads MNHEY; CDR2 reads SMNVEV (reference sequence). Trimming removed 4 bases at V and 0 bases at J, with 12 bases between. This CDR3 contains 15 residues. The CDR3 loop is CASSSTENANYGYTF. CDR3 DNA sequence: TGTGCCAGCAGTTCAACGGAAAATGCTAACTATGGCTACACCTTC.

In its sample, this clone ranks as medium-sized. The chain is built from TRBV7-2 and TRBJ1-3; the D gene is possibly TRBD1 (6 bases). Germline assignment: CDR1 SGHTA and CDR2 FQGNSA. This CDR3 has 15 residues. Trimming stripped 5 bases from V and 4 bases from J, with 15 bases between. The CDR3 sequence: CASSLYTGYGNTIYF. The CDR3 DNA follows: TGTGCCAGCAGCCTGTATACAGGGTACGGAAACACCATATATTTT.

The chain couples TRBV9 to TRBJ2-2, with 9 bases lining up with TRBD2. Germline CDR1 is SGDLS and CDR2 is YYNGEE. Trimming cost V 4 bases and J 1 base; bases outside gene matches: 8. The CDR3 length is 17 residues. The CDR3 DNA is TGTGCCAGCAGCCCGCTGGGGCGGGAGGGGAACACCGGGGAGCTGTTTTTT. Translated, it gives CASSPLGREGNTGELFF. Based on the CDR3 plus reference TRBV9 and TRBJ2-2, the full variable domain is DSGVTQTPKHLITATGQRVTLRCSPRSGDLSVYWYQQSLDQGLQFLIQYYNGEERAKGNILERFSAQQFPDLHSELNLSSLELGDSALYFCASSPLGREGNTGELFFGEGSRLTVL.

The chain employs TRBV6-1 and TRBJ1-3; the D is unclear. Trimming left V 2 bases short and J 4 bases short, with 12 bases between. The germline CDR1 and CDR2 sequences are MNHNS and SASEGT. This CDR3 comprises 15 residues. CDR3 nucleotide sequence: TGTGCCAGCAGTGAACAGGCGGTTCTAGGAAACACCATATATTTT. Translated, it gives CASSEQAVLGNTIYF.

This sequence joins TRBV28 and TRBJ2-1; TRBD1 might be the D (6 bases). Germline V gives CDR1 MDHEN, CDR2 SYDVKM. Trimming stripped 10 bases from V and 7 bases from J, with 17 bases between. The CDR3 totals 13 residues. In DNA form, the CDR3 reads TGTGCCACTGGGGGCTTTCGCACTAATGAGCAGTTCTTC. It is translated as CATGGFRTNEQFF.

This clone was seen a few times. This chain connects TRBV11-2 to TRBJ1-4; D gene uncertain. The CDR3 spans 15 residues. The V end was cut by 5 bases, the J end by 5 bases, with 15 bases between. Germline CDR1 reads SGHAT; CDR2 reads FQNNGV. The CDR3 sequence is CASSPSRQPNEKLFF. The DNA for the CDR3 is TGTGCCAGCAGCCCCAGCCGGCAGCCGAATGAAAAACTGTTTTTT.

This chain links TRBV6-1 with TRBJ1-5; 10 bases match TRBD1. V trimming: 6 bases; J trimming: 3 bases; junction bases outside the gene matches: 5. Germline V gene data show CDR1 as MNHNS and CDR2 as SASEGT. CDR3 length: 15 residues. CDR3 sequence: CASSRQGANNQPQHF. The CDR3 DNA follows: TGTGCCAGCAGCCGACAGGGGGCAAACAATCAGCCCCAGCATTTT.

The chain joins TRBV28 to TRBJ1-1, with TRBD1 identical over 7 bases. This CDR3 has 15 residues. V shed 6 bases and J 0 bases; nucleotides not matched to a gene: 7. Per germline, CDR1 MDHEN and CDR2 SYDVKM. CDR3 region: CASRLTGNMNTEAFF. DNA of the CDR3: TGTGCCAGCAGGTTGACAGGGAACATGAACACTGAAGCTTTCTTT.

The chain is built from TRBV2 and TRBJ2-2; 8 nucleotides agree with TRBD1. Germline CDR1 and CDR2: SNHLY and FYNNEI. J was trimmed by 3 bases and V by 5 bases; bases with no gene match: 2. This CDR3 comprises 14 residues. The CDR3 loop is CASSSQGDTGELFF. Written as DNA, the CDR3 is TGTGCCAGCAGTTCACAGGGGGACACCGGGGAGCTGTTTTTT. The whole variable domain, remainder taken from reference TRBV2 and TRBJ2-2, is EPEVTQTPSHQVTQMGQEVILRCVPISNHLYFYWYRQILGQKVEFLVSFYNNEISEKSEIFDDQFSVERPDGSNFTLKIRSTKLEDSAMYFCASSSQGDTGELFFGEGSRLTVL.

This clone was seen a few times. The V gene is TRBV19, the J gene TRBJ1-2; 7 positions match TRBD1. CDR3 size: 15 residues. Germline lookup yields CDR1 LNHDA and CDR2 SQIVND (reference sequence). V was pared by 4 bases and J by 3 bases, with 8 bases of the junction left unmatched. The CDR3 DNA follows: TGTGCCAGTAGTACCCATACAGGGGTCGACTATGGCTACACCTTC. Encoded protein: CASSTHTGVDYGYTF.

J is TRBJ1-1 and V is TRBV2, with a weak D call TRBD1 (5 bases). V lost 8 bases, J lost 0 bases, and 16 bases lay in between. The germline V gene encodes CDR1 SNHLY and CDR2 FYNNEI. There are 15 residues in the CDR3. CDR3 sequence: CASADMITLNTEAFF. The CDR3 nucleotides read TGTGCCAGCGCGGACATGATCACGTTGAACACTGAAGCTTTCTTT.

This clone occurred a few times. The chain is built from TRBV9 and TRBJ2-3; D uncertain. Trimming cost V 0 bases and J 2 bases, with 4 bases left between them. Per germline, CDR1 SGDLS and CDR2 YYNGEE. The length of the CDR3 is 13 residues. This CDR3 is CASSVVDTDTQYF. As DNA, the CDR3 is TGTGCCAGCAGCGTAGTCGACACAGATACGCAGTATTTT.